This T cell receptor (beta chain) emerged from a study of radiotherapy plus CTLA-4 blockade in lung cancer. General study points: The best prediction of response reportedly came from early blood T cell clone dynamics, with interferon-beta. TCR clones of tumor origin grew in blood after radiotherapy plus ipilimumab.

CDR3 length: 15 amino acids. Trimming pared 2 bases from V and 0 bases from J, leaving 7 bases between. CDR1 is SGHVS, CDR2 FQNEAQ, per germline. Method: immunoSEQ multiplex PCR; TCRdb's copy keeps in-frame clones and lacks some. Of some 70,000 clones listed, 79% are singletons. Focal radiation plus CTLA-4 blockade with ipilimumab was administered to patients who had chemo-refractory metastatic non-small-cell lung cancer. In the case of this clone: Its target is unknown.

The rearrangement joins TRBV7-8 to TRBJ1-4; D may be TRBD1 (6 bases). Here the sequenced sample was peripheral blood, taken from a patient treated with radiotherapy plus ipilimumab. The sequence was obtained from a human donor with non-small cell lung cancer who had a complete response to radiotherapy plus ipilimumab. CDR3 region: CASSLRGATNEKLFF. As DNA, the CDR3 is TGTGCCAGCAGCTTAAGGGGGGCAACTAATGAAAAACTGTTTTTT. The complete variable domain, with remaining parts taken from reference TRBV7-8 and TRBJ1-4, reads GAGVSQSPRYKVAKRGQDVALRCDPISGHVSLFWYQQALGQGPEFLTYFQNEAQLDKSGLPSDRFFAERPEGSVSTLKIQRTQQEDSAVYLCASSLRGATNEKLFFGSGTQLSVL.